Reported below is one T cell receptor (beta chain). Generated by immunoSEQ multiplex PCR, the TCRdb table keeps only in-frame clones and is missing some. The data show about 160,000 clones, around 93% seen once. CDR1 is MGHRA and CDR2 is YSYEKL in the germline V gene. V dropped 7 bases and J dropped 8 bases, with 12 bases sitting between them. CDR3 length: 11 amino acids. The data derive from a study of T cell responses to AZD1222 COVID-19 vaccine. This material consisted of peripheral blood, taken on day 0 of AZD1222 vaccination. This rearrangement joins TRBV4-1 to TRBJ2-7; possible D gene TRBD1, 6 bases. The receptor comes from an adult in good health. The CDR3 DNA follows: TGCGCCAGCACCGAGGGGGAGAAGCAGTACTTC. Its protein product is CASTEGEKQYF.